Listed below are T cell receptor beta chains from one sample, sequenced in a study of cytomegalovirus exposure and HLA in healthy donors. The protocol was immunoSEQ multiplex PCR, while the TCRdb copy is restricted to in-frame clones and leaves out a portion. The sample shows 150,000 to 200,000 clones, 86% of them seen only once. Material for sequencing was PBMCs. The receptors derive from a woman under 30 in good health and CMV-seronegative. CDR3s include the opening cysteine and the closing phenylalanine or tryptophan.

CASNPRGTGGQGYTF	15	TRBV10-2	TRBJ1-2
CASSLVGGKETQYF	14	TRBV11-2	TRBJ2-5
CASSPGLAGGPLGTDTQYF	19	TRBV4-1	TRBJ2-3
CASGLVVWRDRASYTEAFF	19	TRBV12-5	TRBJ1-1
CASSLSSGNSYNEQFF	16	TRBV11-2	TRBJ2-1
CAWRRQGKTETQYF	14	TRBV30	TRBJ2-5
CASSDSSANTGELFF	15	TRBV6-4	TRBJ2-2
CAISAIALSGGNTGELFF	18	TRBV10-3	TRBJ2-2
CASRDGETYEQYF	13	TRBV14	TRBJ2-7
CAWSPDYSSNEQFF	14	TRBV30	TRBJ2-1
CSVGPGAGNEKLFF	14	TRBV29-1	TRBJ1-4
CASSYTEGRGETQYF	15	TRBV6-5	TRBJ2-5
CASRWAGQGLENTIYF	16	TRBV19	TRBJ1-3
CASSQVRTEQETQYF	15	TRBV4-2	TRBJ2-5
CASSQRGGITDTQYF	15	TRBV19	TRBJ2-3
CASSRQRNTEAFF	13	TRBV2	TRBJ1-1
CASSRQGRGNTEAFF	15	TRBV19	TRBJ1-1
CTPRRPSGHSYEQYF	15	TRBV29-1	TRBJ2-7
CASSYSNRLTGELFF	15	TRBV6-6	TRBJ2-2
CASSVSESSGNTIYF	15	TRBV2	TRBJ1-3
CASSDGAGGWSSYNEQFF	18	TRBV10-2	TRBJ2-1
CASSPDSSSYNEQFF	15	TRBV7-7	TRBJ2-1
CSDSTGGEAFF	11	TRBV29-1	TRBJ1-1
CASSIAGQGGNSPLHF	16	TRBV19	TRBJ1-6
CASSQSGTGNQPQHF	15	TRBV4-1	TRBJ1-5
CASRRIGQGPYGYTF	15	TRBV28	TRBJ1-2
CATSVYEQYF	10	TRBV2	TRBJ2-7
CASSIDLESYEQYF	14	TRBV19	TRBJ2-7
CASSLEPQAWEKLFF	15	TRBV11-2	TRBJ1-4
CASSLPGGSYNEQFF	15	TRBV27	TRBJ2-1
CASSLTSGTTGELFF	15	TRBV5-1	TRBJ2-2
CASSPRGGGTNEKLFF	16	TRBV7-2	TRBJ1-4
CSVGTGANTGELFF	14	TRBV29-1	TRBJ2-2
CASSRLGQGNEKLFF	15	TRBV7-9	TRBJ1-4
CASSAPGTGNTGELFF	16	TRBV11-3	TRBJ2-2
CASSQNPGLANEQFF	15	TRBV6-4	TRBJ2-1
CASSPMGVASGGDTQYF	17	TRBV9	TRBJ2-3
CASSQDPRGGYEQYF	15	TRBV4-1	TRBJ2-7
CASSTLTEAFF	11	TRBV19	TRBJ1-1
CASSYSRQTQYF	12	TRBV6-5	TRBJ2-5
CASSIGLAGNTGELFF	16	TRBV19	TRBJ2-2
CASSRDINGETQYF	14	TRBV5-5	TRBJ2-5
CASTPHPADSPLHF	14	TRBV27	TRBJ1-6
CASSSRGGYGYTF	13	TRBV7-6	TRBJ1-2
CASSDHAGVRTLREQYF	17	TRBV6-1	TRBJ2-7
CATSRGRENTEAFF	14	TRBV15	TRBJ1-1
CASSLEGAYGYTF	13	TRBV28	TRBJ1-2
CASNSRFYNEQFF	13	TRBV19	TRBJ2-1